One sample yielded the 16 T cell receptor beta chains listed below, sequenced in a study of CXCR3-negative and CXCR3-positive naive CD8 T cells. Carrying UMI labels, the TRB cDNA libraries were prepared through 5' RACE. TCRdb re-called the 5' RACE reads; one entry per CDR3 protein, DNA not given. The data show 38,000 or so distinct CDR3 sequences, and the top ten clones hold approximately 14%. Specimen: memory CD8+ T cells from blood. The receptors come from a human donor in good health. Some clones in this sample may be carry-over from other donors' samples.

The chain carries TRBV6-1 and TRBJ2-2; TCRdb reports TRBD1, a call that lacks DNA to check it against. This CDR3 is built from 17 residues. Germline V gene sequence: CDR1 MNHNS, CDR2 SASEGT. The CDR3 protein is CASSYTGAALGTGELFF.

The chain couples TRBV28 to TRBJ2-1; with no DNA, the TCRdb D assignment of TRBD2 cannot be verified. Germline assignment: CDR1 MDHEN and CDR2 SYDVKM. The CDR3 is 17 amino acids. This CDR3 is CASITSGGAVSYNEQFF.

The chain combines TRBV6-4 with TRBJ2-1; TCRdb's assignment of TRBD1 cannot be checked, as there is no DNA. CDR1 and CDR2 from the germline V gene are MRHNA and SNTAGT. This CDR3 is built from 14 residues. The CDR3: CASSGGGDYNEQFF.

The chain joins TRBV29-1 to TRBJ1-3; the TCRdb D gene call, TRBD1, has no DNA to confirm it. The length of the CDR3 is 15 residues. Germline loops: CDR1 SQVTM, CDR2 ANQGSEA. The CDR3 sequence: CSVVGTGTSGNTIYF. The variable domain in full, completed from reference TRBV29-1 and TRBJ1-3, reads SAVISQKPSRDICQRGTSLTIQCQVDSQVTMMFWYRQQPGQSLTLIATANQGSEATYESGFVIDKFPISRPNLTFSTLTVSNMSPEDSSIYLCSVVGTGTSGNTIYFGEGSWLTVV.

CDR3 protein: CASSLLYGYTF. The rearrangement links TRBV5-4 to TRBJ1-2. CDR1 SGHNT and CDR2 YYREEE come from the germline V gene (reference sequence). There are 11 residues in the CDR3. The full variable domain, rest sourced from reference TRBV5-4 and TRBJ1-2, is ETGVTQSPTHLIKTRGQQVTLRCSSQSGHNTVSWYQQALGQGPQFIFQYYREEENGRGNFPPRFSGLQFPNYSSELNVNALELDDSALYLCASSLLYGYTFGSGTRLTVV.

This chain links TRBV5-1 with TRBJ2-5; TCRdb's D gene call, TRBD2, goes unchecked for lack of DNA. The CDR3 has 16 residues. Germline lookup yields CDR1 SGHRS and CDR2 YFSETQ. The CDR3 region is CASSLVGGIPQETQYF.

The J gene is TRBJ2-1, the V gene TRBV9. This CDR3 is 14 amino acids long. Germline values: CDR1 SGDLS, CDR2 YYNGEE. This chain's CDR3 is CASSVGGSYNEQFF.

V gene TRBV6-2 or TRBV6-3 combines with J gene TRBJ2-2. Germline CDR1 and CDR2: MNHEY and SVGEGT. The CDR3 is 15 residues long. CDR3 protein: CASNYIGLESGELFF.

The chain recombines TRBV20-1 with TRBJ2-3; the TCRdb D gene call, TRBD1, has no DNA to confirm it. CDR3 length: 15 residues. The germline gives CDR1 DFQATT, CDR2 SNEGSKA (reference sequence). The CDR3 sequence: CSARGTGSYPDTQYF.

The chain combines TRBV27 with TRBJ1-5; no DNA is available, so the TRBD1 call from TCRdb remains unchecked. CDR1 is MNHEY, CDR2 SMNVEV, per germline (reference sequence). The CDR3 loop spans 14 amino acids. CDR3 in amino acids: CASSPTGMGQPQHF.

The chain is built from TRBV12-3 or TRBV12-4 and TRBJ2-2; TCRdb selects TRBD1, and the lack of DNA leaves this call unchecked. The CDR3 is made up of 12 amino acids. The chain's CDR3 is CASSLGVVELFF.

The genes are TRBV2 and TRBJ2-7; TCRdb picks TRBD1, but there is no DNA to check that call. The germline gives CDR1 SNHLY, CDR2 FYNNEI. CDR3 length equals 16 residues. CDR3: CASRRDPGQGVYEQYF.

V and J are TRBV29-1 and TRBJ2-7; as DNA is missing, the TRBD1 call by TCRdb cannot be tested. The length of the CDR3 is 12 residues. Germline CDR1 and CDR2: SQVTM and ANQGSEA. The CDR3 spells CSVEGRGVEQYF.

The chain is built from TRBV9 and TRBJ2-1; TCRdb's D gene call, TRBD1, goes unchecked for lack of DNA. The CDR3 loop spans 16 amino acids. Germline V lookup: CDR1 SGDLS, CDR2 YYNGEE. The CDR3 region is CASSAPGTVSYNEQFF.

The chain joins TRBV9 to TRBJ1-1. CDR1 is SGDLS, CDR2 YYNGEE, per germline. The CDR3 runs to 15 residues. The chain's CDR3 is CDSSPRSSLNTEAFF.

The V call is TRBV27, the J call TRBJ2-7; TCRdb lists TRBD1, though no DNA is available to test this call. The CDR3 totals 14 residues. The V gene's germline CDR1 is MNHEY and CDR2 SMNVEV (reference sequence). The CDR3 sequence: CASSLGVGGFEQYF.